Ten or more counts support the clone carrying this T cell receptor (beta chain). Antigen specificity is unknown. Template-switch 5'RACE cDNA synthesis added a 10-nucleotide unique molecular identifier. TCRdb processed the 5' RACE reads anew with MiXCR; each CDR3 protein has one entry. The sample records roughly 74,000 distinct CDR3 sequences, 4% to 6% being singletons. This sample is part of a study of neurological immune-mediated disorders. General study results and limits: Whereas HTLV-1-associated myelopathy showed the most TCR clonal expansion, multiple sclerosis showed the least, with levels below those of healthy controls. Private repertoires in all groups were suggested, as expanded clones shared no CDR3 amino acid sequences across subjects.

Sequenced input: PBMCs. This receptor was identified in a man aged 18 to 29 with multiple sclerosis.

The CDR3 loop is CASSLGRANTEAFF. In DNA, the CDR3 is TGTGCCAGCAGCCTCGGACGGGCGAACACTGAAGCTTTCTTT. The J gene is TRBJ1-1, the V gene TRBV11-2; D uncertain. The V gene lost 5 bases and the J gene lost 1 base, with 11 bases spanning the gap. In germline, CDR1 is SGHAT, CDR2 FQNNGV. The CDR3 runs to 14 residues.